Listed here are 6 T cell receptor beta chains from one sample, sequenced in a study of blood T cells in healthy people across ages. For the second PCR, which ran for roughly 7 to 11 cycles, a sample-barcoded 5' primer and a J-beta primer mix were used. One entry per CDR3 protein, called by TCRdb with MiXCR from the 5' RACE reads. The profile shows some 1.5 million distinct CDR3 sequences, 28% of them singletons. The sequencing input was blood. Receptors originate from a woman under 40 in good health.

This sequence joins TRBV5-1 and TRBJ2-3, with 10 bases that match TRBD2. The germline V gene has CDR1 SGHRS and CDR2 YFSETQ. Trimming cost V 6 bases and J 6 bases; bases outside gene matches: 7. This CDR3 contains 14 residues. CDR3 loop: CASTGAGGYDTQYF. The CDR3 nucleotides read TGCGCCAGCACCGGAGCGGGAGGGTACGATACGCAGTATTTT.

As for this clonotype: With a much larger clone just one base away, this may be a read error. V usage is TRBV29-1 and J usage is TRBJ2-5; maybe TRBD1 (5 bases). Trimming pared 8 bases from V and 4 bases from J, leaving 20 bases between. Per germline, CDR1 SQVTM and CDR2 ANQGSEA. CDR3 length: 14 residues. The CDR3 region has the DNA TGCAGCCCGCAGGAGCCCGGCAGGGTAGAGACCCAGTACTTC. This encodes CSPQEPGRVETQYF.

This clonotype was found a few times. This chain joins TRBV20-1 and TRBJ1-2, with 10 bases that match TRBD1. CDR1 DFQATT and CDR2 SNEGSKA come from the germline V gene (reference sequence). Trimming took 6 bases from V and 4 from J; bases not matched to a gene: 11. The length of the CDR3 is 15 residues. The CDR3 DNA reads as TGCAGTGCAAGTTCCGGGACAGGGGAAACCTATGGCTACACCTTC. Amino acids: CSASSGTGETYGYTF.

In its sample, this clonotype was seen a few times. The J gene is TRBJ2-7, the V gene TRBV18, with unresolved D. The end of the DNA is better explained by TRBJ2-5, so the J call may be wrong. The CDR3 sequence is 14 residues long. The germline CDR1 and CDR2 sequences are KGHSH and LQKENI. The CDR3 loop is CASSPWAQAETQYF. The CDR3 nucleotides read TGTGCCAGCTCACCCTGGGCCCAGGCGGAGACCCAGTACTTC.

This chain joins TRBV20-1 and TRBJ1-5; no reliable D call. Germline V CDR1 and CDR2: DFQATT, SNEGSKA (reference sequence). Deletions cut 3 bases from V and 3 bases from J, with 15 bases between. The CDR3 loop spans 15 amino acids. The CDR3 here is CSAREGSVNNQPQHF. The DNA for the CDR3 is TGCAGTGCTAGGGAGGGCAGCGTGAACAATCAGCCCCAGCATTTT.

This clonotype was observed at least ten times. This sequence joins TRBV29-1 and TRBJ2-7; no clear D. V shed 6 bases and J shed 1 base, with 13 bases lying between them. CDR3 length: 13 residues. Germline values: CDR1 SQVTM, CDR2 ANQGSEA. For the CDR3, the DNA is TGCAGCGTGGTCGCCACCCAGTCCTACGAGCAGTACTTC. This sequence encodes CSVVATQSYEQYF.